These 2 T cell receptor beta chains were all obtained from the same sample, sequenced in a study of response to subunit inactivated influenza vaccine. MiXCR was run by TCRdb on the RT-PCR reads, yielding one entry per CDR3 protein. This table holds under 800,000 distinct CDR3 sequences, about 14% found once. This material consisted of PBMCs from blood, taken 14 to 15 days before vaccination. The receptors come from a man aged 50-59 years who received an inactivated influenza vaccine.

J is TRBJ2-7 and V is TRBV7-2; 8 bases are shared with TRBD2. V trimming: 5 bases; J trimming: 3 bases; junction bases outside the gene matches: 12. Looked up from germline, CDR1 is SGHTA and CDR2 is FQGNSA. The CDR3 covers 16 residues. In nucleotides, the CDR3 is TGTGCCAGCAGCACGATTACTAGCGGTCCAATCTACGAGCAGTACTTC. This gives the protein CASSTITSGPIYEQYF.

This clonotype was seen only a few times. This chain connects TRBV11-3 to TRBJ2-1; D ambiguous. V shed 5 bases and J shed 10 bases, with 18 bases lying between them. The CDR3 spans 14 residues. Germline lookup yields CDR1 SGHNT and CDR2 YENEEA. Here the CDR3 DNA reads TGTGCCAGCAGCCCCGACCGCGCTAGTCGGGAGCAGTTCTTC. Translating gives CASSPDRASREQFF.